This T cell receptor beta chain was retrieved from a study of T-cell memory formation after mild COVID-19. In its sample, this clonotype was seen many times. TCRdb re-called the 5' RACE reads through MiXCR, storing one row per CDR3 protein. Of approximately 260,000 distinct CDR3 sequences listed, roughly 18% are singletons. This CDR3 contains 16 residues. The V and J ends lost 4 bases and 0 bases respectively, with 13 bases between them. The J gene is TRBJ2-1, the V gene TRBV12-3 or TRBV12-4; D may be TRBD2 (6 bases). The sample was PBMCs or a T cell subset sorted from them (not recorded which). This receptor was taken from a man younger than 30 who had mild COVID-19 (a few samples of this study predate the infection). Cell type and time point are not known. The CDR3 bases are TGTGCCAGCAGTTCTCCGGGGGTGAGCTCCTACAATGAGCAGTTCTTC. It encodes CASSSPGVSSYNEQFF.